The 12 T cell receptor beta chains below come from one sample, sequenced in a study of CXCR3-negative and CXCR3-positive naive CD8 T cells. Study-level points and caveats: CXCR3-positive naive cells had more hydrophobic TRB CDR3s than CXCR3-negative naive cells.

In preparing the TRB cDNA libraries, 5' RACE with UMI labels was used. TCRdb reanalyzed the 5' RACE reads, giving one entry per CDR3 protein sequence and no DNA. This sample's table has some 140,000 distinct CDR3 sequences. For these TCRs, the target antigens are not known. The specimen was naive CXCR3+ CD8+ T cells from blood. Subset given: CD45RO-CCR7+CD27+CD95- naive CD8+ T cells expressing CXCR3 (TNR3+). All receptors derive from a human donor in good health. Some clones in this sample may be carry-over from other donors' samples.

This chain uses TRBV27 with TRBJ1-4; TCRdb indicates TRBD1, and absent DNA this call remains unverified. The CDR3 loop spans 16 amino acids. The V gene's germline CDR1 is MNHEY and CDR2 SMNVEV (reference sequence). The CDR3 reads CASSLRGAWPNEKLFF. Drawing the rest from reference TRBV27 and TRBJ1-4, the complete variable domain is EAQVTQNPRYLITVTGKKLTVTCSQNMNHEYMSWYRQDPGLGLRQIYYSMNVEVTDKGDVPEGYKVSRKEKRNFPLILESPSPNQTSLYFCASSLRGAWPNEKLFFGSGTQLSVL.

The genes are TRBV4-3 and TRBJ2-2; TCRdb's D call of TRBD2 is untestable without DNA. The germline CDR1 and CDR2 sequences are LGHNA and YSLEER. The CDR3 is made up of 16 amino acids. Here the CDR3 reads CASILPSGGGTGELFF.

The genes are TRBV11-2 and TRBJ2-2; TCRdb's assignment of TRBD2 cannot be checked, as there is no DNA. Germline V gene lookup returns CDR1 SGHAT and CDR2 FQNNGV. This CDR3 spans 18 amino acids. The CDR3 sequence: CASSTFGAGLAGDGELFF.

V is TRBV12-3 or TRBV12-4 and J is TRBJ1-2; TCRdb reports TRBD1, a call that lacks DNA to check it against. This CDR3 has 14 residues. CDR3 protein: CASSPWDRGYGYTF.

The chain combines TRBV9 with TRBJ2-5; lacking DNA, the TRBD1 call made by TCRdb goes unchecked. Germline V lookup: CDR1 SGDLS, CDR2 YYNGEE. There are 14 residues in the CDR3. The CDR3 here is CASSVGDRGETQYF. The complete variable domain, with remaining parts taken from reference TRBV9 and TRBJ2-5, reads DSGVTQTPKHLITATGQRVTLRCSPRSGDLSVYWYQQSLDQGLQFLIQYYNGEERAKGNILERFSAQQFPDLHSELNLSSLELGDSALYFCASSVGDRGETQYFGPGTRLLVL.

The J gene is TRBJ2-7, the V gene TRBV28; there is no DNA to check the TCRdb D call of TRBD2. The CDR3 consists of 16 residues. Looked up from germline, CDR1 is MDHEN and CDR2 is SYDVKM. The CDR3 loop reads CASSGQFLETTFEQYF.

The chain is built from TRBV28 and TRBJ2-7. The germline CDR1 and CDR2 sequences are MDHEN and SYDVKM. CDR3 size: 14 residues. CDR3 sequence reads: CASGPAGTTYEQYF.

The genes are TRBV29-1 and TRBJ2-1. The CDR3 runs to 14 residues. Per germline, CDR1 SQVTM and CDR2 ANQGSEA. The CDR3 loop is CSVEWQVSYNEQFF.

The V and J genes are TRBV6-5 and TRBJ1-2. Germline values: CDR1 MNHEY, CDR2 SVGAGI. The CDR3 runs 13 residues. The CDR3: CASSYEQFYGYTF.

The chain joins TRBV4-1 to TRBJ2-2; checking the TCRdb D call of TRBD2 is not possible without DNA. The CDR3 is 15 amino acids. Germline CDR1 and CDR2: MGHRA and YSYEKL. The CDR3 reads CASSPTSGNTGELFF.

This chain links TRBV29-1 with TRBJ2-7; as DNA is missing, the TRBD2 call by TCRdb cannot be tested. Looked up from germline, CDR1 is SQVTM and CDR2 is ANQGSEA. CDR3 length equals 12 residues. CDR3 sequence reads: CSVELAPYEQYF.

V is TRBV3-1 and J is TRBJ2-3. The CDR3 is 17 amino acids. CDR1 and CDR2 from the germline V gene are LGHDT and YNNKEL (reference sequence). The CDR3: CASSQGTGIIRTDTQYF.